The TCR beta chain described here comes from a study of shared clonotypes between healthy human individuals. CDR1 SGHVS and CDR2 FQNEAQ come from the germline V gene. V dropped 7 bases and J dropped 3 bases, with 12 bases sitting between them. The CDR3 is made up of 13 amino acids. Naive CD8 cells lacked CD45RO, underwent positive selection for CCR7 and left out terminally differentiated effector memory CD45RA+ cells. There were only Caucasian adults among the donors, and all lived in Nashville, Tennessee. The repertoire was sequenced with immunoSEQ multiplex PCR; TCRdb's copy has only in-frame clones and lacks some. The sample consists of over 2 million clones, less than 95% of them appearing once.

The specimen was naive CD8+ T cells sorted from blood. V is TRBV7-8 and J is TRBJ1-2, with D perhaps matching TRBD1 (5 bases). The receptor was isolated from a man between 18 and 29 years old in good health. The CDR3 DNA follows: TGTGCCAGCACTCCCGGGGGAGACTATGGCTACACCTTC. Translating it yields CASTPGGDYGYTF.